This T cell receptor (beta chain) was obtained from a study of early T cells in non-severe SARS-CoV-2 infection (dated by TCRdb to about 2021). Concerning the study at large: Because TCR sequencing relied on bulk RNA taken from unsorted whole blood, pairing of alpha and beta chains was not possible. The study at large found these results: VDJdb matching was skewed toward anti-spike CD8 responses, so virus-specific expansions were likely underestimated and private and CD4 specificities were missed.

CDR1 SGHRS and CDR2 YFSETQ are derived from the germline V gene. Trimming accounts for 3 bases at V and 4 bases at J, while the number of junction bases matched to no gene is 3. Including cysteine and phenylalanine, the CDR3 has 14 amino acids. Of the read, only the CDR3 DNA is kept; its 42 bases are in frame from base 1. Set within a cohort of healthcare workers in London, UK, this nested case-control study involved weekly PCR testing of nasopharyngeal swabs along with blood sampling. Healthcare workers were enrolled in the week of the UK lockdown, from 23 to 31 March 2020, and were followed every week for up to roughly 16 weeks. This clonotype has ten or more counts. It lacks a known antigen. Nothing much larger sits one base from this clone, and base qualities are not available. Library creation used 5' RACE. The instrument was a NextSeq 500. To correct for sequencing error and PCR bias, the TCR library protocol tagged individual cDNA molecules with unique molecular identifiers. Sequencing covered both TCR alpha and beta chains, and within each sample the abundances of alpha and beta sequences were tightly co-correlated. Per the source publication's procedure: Decombinator V4 was used to perform V gene, J gene and CDR3 annotation of TCR sequences. Expanded TCRs were defined as changing significantly between any two time points under a Poisson model with p below 0.0001. TCR abundances were normalised to the total number of TCRs sequenced per sample and expressed as counts per million. TRAV1-2 paired with TRAJ12, TRAJ20 or TRAJ33 defined MAIT TCRs, while TRAV10 paired with TRAJ18 defined iNKT TCRs. VDJdb, accessed on 1 November 2021, was searched for TCRs annotated for CMV, EBV and SARS-CoV-2, and TCRs annotated for more than one antigen were excluded. The public reads were run again by TCRdb, first through fastp at Q25 and then through MiXCR, and only productive beta chains were kept. Rows are combined by CDR3 protein, so each entry shows the most common genes and DNA. TCRdb's processing, not the study's, gives the V and J calls here. In all, the sample holds under 70,000 distinct CDR3 sequences, and under 14% of those were seen once. The ten biggest clones cover 3% to 4.5% of the sample.

In this chain, TRBV5-1 is recombined with TRBJ1-4; TRBD1 fits 7 bases in the junction. Sequences were obtained from whole blood. This receptor was obtained from an adult who was a healthcare worker with PCR-confirmed SARS-CoV-2 infection or an uninfected control (not recorded which). The nucleotides read TGCGCCAGCAGCTGGACAGGCCGTAATGAAAAACTGTTTTTT. Translated, it reads CASSWTGRNEKLFF.